This T cell receptor (beta chain) was documented in a study of Ad26.COV2.S vaccination and SARS-CoV-2 variants. Study-level background: Ad26.COV2.S, an intramuscular injection, was given once or twice 56 days apart.

Germline CDR1 is SEHNR and CDR2 is FQNEAQ (reference sequence). CDR3 size: 14 residues. V dropped 4 bases and J dropped 1 base, with 8 bases sitting between them. Libraries were prepared by immunoSEQ multiplex PCR; TCRdb keeps only in-frame clonotypes and omits some of them. The data show around 240,000 clones, with approximately 87% seen just once and over 8.5% held by the top ten. Treatment denoted: about 20 received Ad26.COV2.S at low or high dose, single or two shots; 5 received placebo; per-sample allocation not given. Collection of the samples took place on day 63 after the first injection of vaccine or placebo.

The sequences come from peripheral blood, collected in a trial of Ad26.COV2.S vaccine versus placebo. This chain uses TRBV7-9 with TRBJ1-5; no clear D. The origin of this receptor is a person between 18 and 60 years old who received the Ad26.COV2.S COVID-19 vaccine or a placebo. CDR3 protein: CASSSPASNQPQHF. In DNA form, the CDR3 reads TGTGCCAGCAGCTCCCCGGCCAGCAATCAGCCCCAGCATTTT.